This T cell receptor (beta chain) derives from a study of shared T cell receptors in the human thymus. This CDR3 is 12 amino acids long. V shed 5 bases and J shed 8 bases, with 12 bases lying between them. Germline CDR1 reads SEHNR; CDR2 reads FQNEAQ (reference sequence). The data were produced by immunoSEQ multiplex PCR, yet TCRdb's version contains in-frame clones alone and is incomplete. The repertoire includes 650,000 to 950,000 clones, approximately 85% of them detected once, and under 0.012% sits in the top ten. These data were also filed under a second study, of human thymus T cells. That source notes: Apparent skewing of V and J gene usage characterized both thymic and blood repertoires.

The receptor comes from a girl in the first two years of life with a congenital heart defect. Sequenced input: thymocytes. The chain carries TRBV7-9 and TRBJ1-1; possible D gene TRBD1, 5 bases. The CDR3 sequence is CASSPRGAEAFF. CDR3 nucleotide sequence: TGTGCCAGCAGCCCTCGTGGGGCGGAAGCTTTCTTT.